This T cell receptor beta chain is drawn from a study of OX40 agonist ivuxolimab in advanced cancers. Trimming left V 0 bases short and J 5 bases short, with 11 bases between. Germline values: CDR1 SGDLS, CDR2 YYNGEE. The CDR3 length is 15 residues. TCRdb's copy holds only in-frame clones and misses some; the assay was immunoSEQ multiplex PCR. This sample has under 75,000 clones, with 80% to 95% found just once. The chain is built from TRBV9 and TRBJ1-4; D gene uncertain. The sample here was CD4+ or CD8+ T cells sorted from blood, taken in a trial of the OX40 agonist ivuxolimab. This receptor was identified in an adult with an advanced solid tumor such as melanoma, head and neck, liver or kidney cancer. This CDR3 reads CASSVDVGRNEKLFF. For the CDR3, the DNA is TGTGCCAGCAGCGTAGATGTCGGCAGGAATGAAAAACTGTTTTTT.